This TCR beta chain was recorded in a study of blood T cell repertoires in COVID-19. Study-level information: Acute and convalescent COVID-19 samples came from the United States, Italy and Spain. The analysed material was cDNA or gDNA that came from T cells, B-cell-depleted T cells, or PBMCs.

Authors' data handling: Reference gene primer amplification gave estimated nucleated cell counts. TCRdb keeps only in-frame clones here, not all; method: immunoSEQ multiplex PCR. The D gene and trimming were derived from the DNA, and the V and J assignments and clone size from that table. The table records more than 45,000 clones, approximately 86% of them present only once. The CDR3 consists of 14 residues. Germline assignment: CDR1 MNHEY and CDR2 SMNVEV (reference sequence). With 0 bases removed from V and 6 bases from J, the gap between germline ends came to 8 bases. The receptor was derived from a human donor with active COVID-19. The donor label of this sample is uncertain. Sequences were obtained from peripheral blood. V gene TRBV27 combines with J gene TRBJ1-4; D unclear. This CDR3 is CASSLSRGDEKLFF. In DNA form, the CDR3 reads TGTGCCAGCAGTTTATCTCGGGGTGATGAAAAACTGTTTTTT.